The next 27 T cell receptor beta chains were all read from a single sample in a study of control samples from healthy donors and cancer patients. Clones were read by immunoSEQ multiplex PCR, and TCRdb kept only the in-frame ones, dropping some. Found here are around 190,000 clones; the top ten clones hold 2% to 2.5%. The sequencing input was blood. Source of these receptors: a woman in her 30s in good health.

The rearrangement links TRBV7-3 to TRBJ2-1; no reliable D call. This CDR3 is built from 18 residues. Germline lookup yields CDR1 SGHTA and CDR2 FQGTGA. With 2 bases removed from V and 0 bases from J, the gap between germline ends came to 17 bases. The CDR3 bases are TGTGCCAGCAGCTTAGAACCCTTGGCGGCTCTCTCCTACAATGAGCAGTTCTTC. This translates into CASSLEPLAALSYNEQFF.

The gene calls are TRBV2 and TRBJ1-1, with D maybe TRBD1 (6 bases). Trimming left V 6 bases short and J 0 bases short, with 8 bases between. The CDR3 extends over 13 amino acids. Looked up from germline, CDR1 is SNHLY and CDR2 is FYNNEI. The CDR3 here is CASRAGVNTEAFF. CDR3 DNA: TGTGCCAGCAGGGCAGGGGTGAACACTGAAGCTTTCTTT.

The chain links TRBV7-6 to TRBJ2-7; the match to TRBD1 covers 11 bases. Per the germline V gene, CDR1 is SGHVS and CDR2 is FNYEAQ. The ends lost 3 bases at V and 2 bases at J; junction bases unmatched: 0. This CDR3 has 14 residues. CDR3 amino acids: CASSLDRGPYEQYF. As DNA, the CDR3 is TGTGCCAGCAGCTTGGACAGGGGGCCCTACGAGCAGTACTTC.

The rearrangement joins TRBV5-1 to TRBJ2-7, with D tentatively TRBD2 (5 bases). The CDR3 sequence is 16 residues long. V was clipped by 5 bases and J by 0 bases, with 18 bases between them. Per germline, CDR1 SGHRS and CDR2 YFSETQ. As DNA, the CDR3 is TGCGCCAGCAGTTCCCCCCCGGGGTCCGCCTCCTACGAGCAGTACTTC. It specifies CASSSPPGSASYEQYF.

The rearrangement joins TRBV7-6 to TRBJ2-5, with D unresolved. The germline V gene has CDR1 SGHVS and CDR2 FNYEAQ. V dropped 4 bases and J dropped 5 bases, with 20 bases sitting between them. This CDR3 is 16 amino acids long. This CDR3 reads CASSSDGGKARETQYF. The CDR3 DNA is TGTGCCAGCAGCTCCGACGGCGGAAAAGCGCGGGAGACCCAGTACTTC.

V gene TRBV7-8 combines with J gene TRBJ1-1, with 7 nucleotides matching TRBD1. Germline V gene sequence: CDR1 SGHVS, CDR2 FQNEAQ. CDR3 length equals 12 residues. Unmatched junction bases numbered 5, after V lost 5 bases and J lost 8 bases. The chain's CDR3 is CASSNQGVEAFF. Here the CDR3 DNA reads TGTGCCAGCAGCAATCAGGGGGTAGAAGCTTTCTTT.

The CDR3 nucleotides read TGTGCCGCAGGGCGGGGAGGAAACACCATATATTTT. Encoded protein: CAAGRGGNTIYF. The V and J genes are TRBV6-6 and TRBJ1-3, with D possibly matching TRBD1 (5 bases). This CDR3 is built from 12 residues. Between the trimmed V and J ends, which lost 11 bases and 4 bases, there was a span of 12 bases. Germline loops: CDR1 MNHNY, CDR2 SVGAGI (reference sequence).

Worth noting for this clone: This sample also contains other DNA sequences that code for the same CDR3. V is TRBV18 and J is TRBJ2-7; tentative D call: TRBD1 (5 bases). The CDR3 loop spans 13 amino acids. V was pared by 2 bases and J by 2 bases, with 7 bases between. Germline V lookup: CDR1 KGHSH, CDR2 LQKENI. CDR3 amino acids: CASSPDRAYEQYF. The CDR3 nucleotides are TGTGCCAGCTCACCAGACAGAGCCTACGAGCAGTACTTC.

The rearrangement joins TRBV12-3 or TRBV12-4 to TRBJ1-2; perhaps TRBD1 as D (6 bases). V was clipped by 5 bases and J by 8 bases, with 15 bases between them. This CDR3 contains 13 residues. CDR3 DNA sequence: TGTGCCAGCAGTCACAGTGTGGGGGGCGGCTACACCTTC. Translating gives CASSHSVGGGYTF.

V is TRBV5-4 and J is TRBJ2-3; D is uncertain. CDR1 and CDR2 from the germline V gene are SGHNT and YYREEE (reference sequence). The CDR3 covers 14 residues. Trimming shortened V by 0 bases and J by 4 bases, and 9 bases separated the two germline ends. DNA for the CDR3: TGTGCCAGCAGCTTGGAGCAGGCCTCAGATACGCAGTATTTT. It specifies CASSLEQASDTQYF.

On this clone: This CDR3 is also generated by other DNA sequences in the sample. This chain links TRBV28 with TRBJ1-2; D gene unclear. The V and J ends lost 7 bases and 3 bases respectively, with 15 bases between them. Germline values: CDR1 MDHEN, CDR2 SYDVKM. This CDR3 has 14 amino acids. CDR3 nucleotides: TGTGCCAGCACCCCAGATTGGAAGGACTATGGCTACACCTTC. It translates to CASTPDWKDYGYTF.

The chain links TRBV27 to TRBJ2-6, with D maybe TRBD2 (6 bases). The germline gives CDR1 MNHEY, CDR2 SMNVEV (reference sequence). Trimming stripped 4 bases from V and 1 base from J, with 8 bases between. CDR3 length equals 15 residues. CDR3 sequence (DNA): TGTGCCAGCAGTTCCGGGGGATCTGGGGCCAACGTCCTGACTTTC. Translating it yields CASSSGGSGANVLTF.

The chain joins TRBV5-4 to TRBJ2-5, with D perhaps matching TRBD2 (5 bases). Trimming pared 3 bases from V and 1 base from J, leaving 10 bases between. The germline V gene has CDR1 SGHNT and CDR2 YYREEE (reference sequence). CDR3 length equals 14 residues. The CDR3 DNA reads TGTGCCAGCAGCTGGATCGAGGGCCAAGAGACCCAGTACTTC. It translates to CASSWIEGQETQYF. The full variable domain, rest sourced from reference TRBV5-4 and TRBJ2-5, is ETGVTQSPTHLIKTRGQQVTLRCSSQSGHNTVSWYQQALGQGPQFIFQYYREEENGRGNFPPRFSGLQFPNYSSELNVNALELDDSALYLCASSWIEGQETQYFGPGTRLLVL.

This CDR3 is CASSLEVGQGSLHF. The CDR3 nucleotides are TGTGCCAGCAGCTTGGAGGTCGGGCAGGGGTCCCTCCACTTT. The V gene is TRBV5-5, the J gene TRBJ1-6; weak D call: TRBD1 (6 bases). Germline lookup yields CDR1 SGHKS and CDR2 YYEKEE (reference sequence). The CDR3 contains 14 residues. V lost 0 bases to trimming and J lost 14 bases, with 15 bases between them.

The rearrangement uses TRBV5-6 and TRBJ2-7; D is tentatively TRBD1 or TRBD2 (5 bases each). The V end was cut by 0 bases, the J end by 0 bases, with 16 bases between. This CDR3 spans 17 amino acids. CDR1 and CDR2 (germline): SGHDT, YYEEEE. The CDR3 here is CASSLDYRGRTSYEQYF. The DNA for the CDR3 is TGTGCCAGCAGCTTGGATTATCGGGGCCGAACCTCCTACGAGCAGTACTTC. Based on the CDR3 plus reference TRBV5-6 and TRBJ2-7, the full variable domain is DAGVTQSPTHLIKTRGQQVTLRCSPKSGHDTVSWYQQALGQGPQFIFQYYEEEERQRGNFPDRFSGHQFPNYSSELNVNALLLGDSALYLCASSLDYRGRTSYEQYFGPGTRLTVT.

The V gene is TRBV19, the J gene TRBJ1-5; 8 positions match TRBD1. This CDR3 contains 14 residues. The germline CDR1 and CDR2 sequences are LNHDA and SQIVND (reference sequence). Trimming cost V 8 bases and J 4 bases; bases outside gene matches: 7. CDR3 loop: CASGQGGGNQPQHF. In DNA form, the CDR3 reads TGTGCCAGTGGACAGGGAGGCGGAAATCAGCCCCAGCATTTT.

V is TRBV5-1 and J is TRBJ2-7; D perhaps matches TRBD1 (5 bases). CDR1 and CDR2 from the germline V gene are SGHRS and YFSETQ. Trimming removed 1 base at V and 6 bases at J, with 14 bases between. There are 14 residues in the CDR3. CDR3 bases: TGCGCCAGCAGCTTGTCCCTGGTGGGGCCCGAGCAGTACTTC. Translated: CASSLSLVGPEQYF.

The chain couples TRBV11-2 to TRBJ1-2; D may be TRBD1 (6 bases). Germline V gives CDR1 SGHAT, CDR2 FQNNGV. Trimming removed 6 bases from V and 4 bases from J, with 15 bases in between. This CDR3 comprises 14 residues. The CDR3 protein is CASSQRGLLYGYTF. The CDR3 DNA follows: TGTGCCAGCAGTCAGCGGGGGCTTCTCTATGGCTACACCTTC.

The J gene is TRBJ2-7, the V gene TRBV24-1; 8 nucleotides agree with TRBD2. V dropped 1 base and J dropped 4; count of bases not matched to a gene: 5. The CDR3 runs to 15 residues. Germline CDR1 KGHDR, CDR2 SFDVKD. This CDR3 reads CATSDLSGGRYEQYF. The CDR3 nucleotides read TGTGCCACCAGTGATTTATCGGGGGGGCGGTACGAGCAGTACTTC.

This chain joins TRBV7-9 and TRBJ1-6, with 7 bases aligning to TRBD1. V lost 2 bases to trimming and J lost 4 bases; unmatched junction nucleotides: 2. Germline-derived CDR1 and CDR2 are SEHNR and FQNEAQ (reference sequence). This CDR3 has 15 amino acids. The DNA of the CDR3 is TGTGCCAGCAGCTTATCACAGGGGTATAATTCACCCCTCCACTTT. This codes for CASSLSQGYNSPLHF. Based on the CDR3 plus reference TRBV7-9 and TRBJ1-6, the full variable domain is DTGVSQNPRHKITKRGQNVTFRCDPISEHNRLYWYRQTLGQGPEFLTYFQNEAQLEKSRLLSDRFSAERPKGSFSTLEIQRTEQGDSAMYLCASSLSQGYNSPLHFGNGTRLTVT.

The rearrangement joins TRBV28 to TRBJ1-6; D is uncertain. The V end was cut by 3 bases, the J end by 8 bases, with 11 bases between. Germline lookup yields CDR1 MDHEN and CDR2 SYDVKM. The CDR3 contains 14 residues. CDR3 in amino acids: CASSLAPGYSPLHF. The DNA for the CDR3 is TGTGCCAGCAGTTTGGCACCAGGTTATTCACCCCTCCACTTT. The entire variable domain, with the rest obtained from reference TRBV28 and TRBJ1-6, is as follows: DVKVTQSSRYLVKRTGEKVFLECVQDMDHENMFWYRQDPGLGLRLIYFSYDVKMKEKGDIPEGYSVSREKKERFSLILESASTNQTSMYLCASSLAPGYSPLHFGNGTRLTVT.

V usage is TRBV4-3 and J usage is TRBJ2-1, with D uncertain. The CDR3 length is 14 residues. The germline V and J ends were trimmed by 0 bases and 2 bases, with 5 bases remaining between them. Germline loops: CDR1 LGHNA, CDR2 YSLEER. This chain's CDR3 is CASSQDAPYNEQFF. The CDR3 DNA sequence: TGCGCCAGCAGCCAAGACGCCCCCTACAATGAGCAGTTCTTC.

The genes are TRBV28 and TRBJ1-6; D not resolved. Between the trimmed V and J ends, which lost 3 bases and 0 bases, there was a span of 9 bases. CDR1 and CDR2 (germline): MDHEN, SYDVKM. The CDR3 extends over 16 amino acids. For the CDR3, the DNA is TGTGCCAGCAGTTTTGCGGGAAGCTCCTATAATTCACCCCTCCACTTT. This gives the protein CASSFAGSSYNSPLHF.

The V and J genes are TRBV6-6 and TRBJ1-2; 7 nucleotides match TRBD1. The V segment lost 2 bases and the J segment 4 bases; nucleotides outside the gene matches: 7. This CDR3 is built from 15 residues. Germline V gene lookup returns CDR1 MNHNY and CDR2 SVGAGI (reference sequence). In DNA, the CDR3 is TGTGCCAGCAGTTACGGGGACAGCCGACCCTATGGCTACACCTTC. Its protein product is CASSYGDSRPYGYTF.

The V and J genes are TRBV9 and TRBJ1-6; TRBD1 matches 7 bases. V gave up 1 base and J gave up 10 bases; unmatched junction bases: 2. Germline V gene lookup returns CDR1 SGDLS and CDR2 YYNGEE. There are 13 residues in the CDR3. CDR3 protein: CASSVTGESPLHF. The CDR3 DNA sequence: TGTGCCAGCAGCGTAACAGGGGAATCACCCCTCCACTTT.

The CDR3 loop reads CASRQSPWGTDTQYF. The CDR3 nucleotides are TGTGCCAGTAGACAGAGCCCATGGGGCACAGATACGCAGTATTTT. The V and J genes are TRBV19 and TRBJ2-3, with unresolved D. This CDR3 comprises 15 residues. The V gene lost 6 bases and the J gene lost 1 base, with 14 bases spanning the gap. The germline CDR1 and CDR2 sequences are LNHDA and SQIVND (reference sequence).

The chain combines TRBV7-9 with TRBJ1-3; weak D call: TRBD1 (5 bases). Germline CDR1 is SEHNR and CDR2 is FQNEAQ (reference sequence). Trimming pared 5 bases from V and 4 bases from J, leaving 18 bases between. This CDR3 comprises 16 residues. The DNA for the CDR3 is TGTGCCAGCAGCCAGTCGGGGCTTCTGTCAGGAAACACCATATATTTT. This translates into CASSQSGLLSGNTIYF. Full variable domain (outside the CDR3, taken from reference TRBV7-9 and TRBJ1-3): DTGVSQNPRHKITKRGQNVTFRCDPISEHNRLYWYRQTLGQGPEFLTYFQNEAQLEKSRLLSDRFSAERPKGSFSTLEIQRTEQGDSAMYLCASSQSGLLSGNTIYFGEGSWLTVV.